This T cell receptor (beta chain) was identified during a study of blood T cell repertoires in COVID-19. For the study at large: From T cells, B-cell-depleted T cells, or PBMCs came the material, which was cDNA or gDNA.

V lost 3 bases and J lost 0, with 12 bases in between. The CDR3 consists of 16 residues. The germline CDR1 and CDR2 sequences are MNHNS and SASEGT. Measured with immunoSEQ multiplex PCR; TCRdb has only the in-frame clones, and not every one. The repertoire has approximately 74,000 clones, 70% to 90% of them found once; the top ten carry around 4.8%. The receptor was isolated from a woman at least 80 years old with active or convalescent COVID-19. Sequences were obtained from peripheral blood. The chain recombines TRBV6-1 with TRBJ1-5; D is ambiguous. CDR3 in amino acids: CASSERRGLSNQPQHF. For the CDR3, the DNA is TGTGCCAGCAGTGAGAGGCGGGGTCTTAGCAATCAGCCCCAGCATTTT.